This TCR beta chain is drawn from a study of OX40 agonist ivuxolimab in advanced cancers. On the study more broadly: A diagnosis of hepatocellular carcinoma, melanoma, renal cell or head and neck cancer was present in dose-escalation patients. Subjects had a mean age of around 63 years, with a range of about 20 to 85; less than 90% were male.

Produced via immunoSEQ multiplex PCR; TCRdb's table is partial and in-frame only. The repertoire has some 45,000 clones, around 85% of them found once; the top ten carry 30% to 35%. Autoimmune disease history or systemic immunosuppression was exclusionary. This CDR3 comprises 14 residues. The germline V gene has CDR1 SGHVS and CDR2 FNYEAQ. Trimming pared 5 bases from V and 1 base from J, leaving 10 bases between. The receptor was derived from an adult with an advanced solid tumor such as melanoma, head and neck, liver or kidney cancer. The specimen comprised CD4+ or CD8+ T cells sorted from blood, sampled in a trial of the OX40 agonist ivuxolimab. The V call is TRBV7-6, the J call TRBJ2-3; weak D call: TRBD2 (6 bases). In DNA form, the CDR3 reads TGTGCCAGCAGCCCCACGGGGGGCACAGATACGCAGTATTTT. This sequence encodes CASSPTGGTDTQYF.